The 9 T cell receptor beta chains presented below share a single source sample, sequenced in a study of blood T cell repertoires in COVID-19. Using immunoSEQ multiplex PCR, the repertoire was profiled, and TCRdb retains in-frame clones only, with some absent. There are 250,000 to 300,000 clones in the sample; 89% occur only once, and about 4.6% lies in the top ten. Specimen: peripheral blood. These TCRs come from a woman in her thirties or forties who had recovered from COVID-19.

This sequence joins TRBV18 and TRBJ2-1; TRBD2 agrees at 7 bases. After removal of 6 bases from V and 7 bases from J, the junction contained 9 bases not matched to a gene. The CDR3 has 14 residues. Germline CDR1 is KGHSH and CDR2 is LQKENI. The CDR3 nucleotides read TGTGCCAGCTCCCGGCTAGCGGAGTGGAATGAGCAGTTCTTC. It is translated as CASSRLAEWNEQFF. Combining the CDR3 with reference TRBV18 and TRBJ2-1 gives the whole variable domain NAGVMQNPRHLVRRRGQEARLRCSPMKGHSHVYWYRQLPEEGLKFMVYLQKENIIDESGMPKERFSAEFPKEGPSILRIQQVVRGDSAAYFCASSRLAEWNEQFFGPGTRLTVL.

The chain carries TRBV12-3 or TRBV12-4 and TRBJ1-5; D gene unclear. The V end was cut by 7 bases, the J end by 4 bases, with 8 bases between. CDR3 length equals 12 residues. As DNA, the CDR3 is TGTGCCAGCAACCGGGGTAATCAGCCCCAGCATTTT. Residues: CASNRGNQPQHF.

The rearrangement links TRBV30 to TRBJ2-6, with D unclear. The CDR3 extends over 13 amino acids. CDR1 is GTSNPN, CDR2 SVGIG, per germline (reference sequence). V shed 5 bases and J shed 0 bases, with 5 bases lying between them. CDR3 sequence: CAWAGSGANVLTF. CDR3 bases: TGTGCCTGGGCCGGCTCTGGGGCCAACGTCCTGACTTTC.

The CDR3 is CASSLGGVYGYTF. The CDR3 DNA sequence: TGTGCCAGCAGTTTAGGAGGAGTCTATGGCTACACCTTC. The rearrangement uses TRBV12-3 or TRBV12-4 and TRBJ1-2; D not certain. With 1 base removed from V and 4 bases from J, the gap between germline ends came to 7 bases. This CDR3 is 13 amino acids long.

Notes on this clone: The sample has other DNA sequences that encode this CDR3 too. CDR3 sequence: CASSVGLAGEETQYF. The DNA for the CDR3 is TGTGCCAGCAGCGTAGGGCTAGCGGGAGAAGAGACCCAGTACTTC. V and J are TRBV9 and TRBJ2-5; 10 bases are a match to TRBD2. The CDR3 is 15 residues long. Germline loops: CDR1 SGDLS, CDR2 YYNGEE. V was clipped by 0 bases and J by 3 bases; unmatched bases: 2. The full variable domain, rest sourced from reference TRBV9 and TRBJ2-5, is DSGVTQTPKHLITATGQRVTLRCSPRSGDLSVYWYQQSLDQGLQFLIQYYNGEERAKGNILERFSAQQFPDLHSELNLSSLELGDSALYFCASSVGLAGEETQYFGPGTRLLVL.

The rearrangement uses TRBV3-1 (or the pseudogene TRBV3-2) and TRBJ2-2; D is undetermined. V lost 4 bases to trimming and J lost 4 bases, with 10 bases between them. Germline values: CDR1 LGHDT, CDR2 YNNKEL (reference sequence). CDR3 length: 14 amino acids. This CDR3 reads CASSPGGVTGELFF. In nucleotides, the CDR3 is TGTGCCAGCAGCCCCGGCGGCGTCACCGGGGAGCTGTTTTTT.

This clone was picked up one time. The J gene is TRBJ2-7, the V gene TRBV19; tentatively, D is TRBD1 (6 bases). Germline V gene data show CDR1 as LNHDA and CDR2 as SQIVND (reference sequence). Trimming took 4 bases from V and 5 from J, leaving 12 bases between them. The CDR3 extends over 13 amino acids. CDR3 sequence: CASSSQGSHEQYF. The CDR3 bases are TGTGCCAGTAGTAGTCAGGGGAGCCACGAGCAGTACTTC.

CDR3 sequence (DNA): TGTGCCATCCGTCCCGGGGCGAACACCGGGGAGCTGTTTTTT. Its protein product is CAIRPGANTGELFF. The genes are TRBV10-3 and TRBJ2-2; D is perhaps TRBD2 (5 bases). The V end was cut by 8 bases, the J end by 0 bases, with 10 bases between. The CDR3 extends over 14 amino acids. CDR1 is ENHRY, CDR2 SYGVKD, per germline.

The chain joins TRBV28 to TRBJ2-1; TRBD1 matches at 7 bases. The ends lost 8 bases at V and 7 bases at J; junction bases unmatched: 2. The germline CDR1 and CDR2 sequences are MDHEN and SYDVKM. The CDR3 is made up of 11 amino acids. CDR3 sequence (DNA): TGTGCCAGCTGGGACAGTAATGAGCAGTTCTTC. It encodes CASWDSNEQFF.